Presented here are 7 T cell receptor beta chains from one specimen sequenced in a study of CD8+ T cells in alopecia areata. Extraction and reverse transcription of RNA yielded cDNA as the sequencing template. The table came from immunoSEQ multiplex PCR; TCRdb's copy has only in-frame clones and leaves some out. The sample includes under 250,000 clones, approximately 65% of them seen just once. Treatment denoted: oral pan-JAK inhibitor, 5-10 mg twice daily. This specimen consisted of CD4+ T cells sorted from blood, obtained between weeks 43 and 45, from a patient treated with tofacitinib. The receptors here all came from a human donor with alopecia areata.

The chain carries TRBV29-1 and TRBJ1-4; TRBD1 matches at 11 bases. V dropped 4 bases and J dropped 7; count of bases not matched to a gene: 2. Looked up from germline, CDR1 is SQVTM and CDR2 is ANQGSEA. The CDR3 is 13 amino acids. The CDR3: CSVAGQGAEKLFF. The CDR3 DNA is TGCAGCGTTGCAGGACAGGGGGCTGAAAAACTGTTTTTT.

The chain links TRBV12-5 to TRBJ2-2; D remains ambiguous. The CDR3 runs 13 residues. Per germline, CDR1 LGHNT and CDR2 FRNRAP. The germline V and J ends were trimmed by 6 bases and 7 bases, with 12 bases remaining between them. CDR3 in amino acids: CASGLIVGGELFF. CDR3 in DNA: TGTGCTAGTGGCCTTATTGTCGGCGGGGAGCTGTTTTTT.

The count of this clone is one. J is TRBJ2-5 and V is TRBV30; 8 bases align to TRBD1. The germline CDR1 and CDR2 sequences are GTSNPN and SVGIG (reference sequence). Losses at the gene ends were 0 bases for V and 1 base for J; bases not matched to a gene: 7. The CDR3 runs 16 residues. The CDR3 coding sequence is TGTGCCTGGAGTGTGGGGAACAGGGGGTTCCAAGAGACCCAGTACTTC. Protein: CAWSVGNRGFQETQYF.

There are many counts of this clone. The chain recombines TRBV18 with TRBJ1-2; D not resolved. The CDR3 is 15 residues long. Trimming shortened V by 0 bases and J by 3 bases, and 11 bases separated the two germline ends. Germline lookup yields CDR1 KGHSH and CDR2 LQKENI. CDR3 residues: CASSPPGRTDYGYTF. The CDR3 region has the DNA TGTGCCAGCTCACCACCGGGCAGGACTGACTATGGCTACACCTTC.

This clone has a handful of counts. The chain couples TRBV7-9 to TRBJ2-5, with TRBD1 identical over 10 bases. Unmatched junction bases numbered 8, after V lost 6 bases and J lost 4 bases. CDR3 size: 15 residues. The germline CDR1 and CDR2 sequences are SEHNR and FQNEAQ (reference sequence). The chain's CDR3 is CASSNPGQGRETQYF. As DNA, the CDR3 is TGTGCCAGCAGTAACCCGGGACAGGGGCGAGAGACCCAGTACTTC.

The rearrangement joins TRBV19 to TRBJ1-2; D is ambiguous. Per germline, CDR1 LNHDA and CDR2 SQIVND (reference sequence). The V gene lost 5 bases and the J gene lost 0 bases, with 10 bases spanning the gap. The CDR3 loop spans 14 amino acids. CDR3 in amino acids: CASSASQTNYGYTF. Written as DNA, the CDR3 is TGTGCCAGTAGTGCCTCACAGACTAACTATGGCTACACCTTC.

The chain employs TRBV2 and TRBJ1-1; D is unresolved. From germline, CDR1 is SNHLY and CDR2 FYNNEI. V was shortened by 0 bases and J by 0 bases, with 5 bases between the two germline ends. The CDR3 covers 14 residues. The CDR3 spells CASSEAGVNTEAFF. The CDR3 DNA reads as TGTGCCAGCAGTGAAGCTGGGGTGAACACTGAAGCTTTCTTT.